The present T cell receptor beta chain was sequenced within a study of cytomegalovirus exposure and HLA in healthy donors. The V end was cut by 4 bases, the J end by 0 bases, with 18 bases between. Germline CDR1 MNHEY, CDR2 SMNVEV (reference sequence). This CDR3 region has 17 residues. Some clones are missing from TCRdb's copy, which holds only in-frame ones; the method was immunoSEQ multiplex PCR. This sample has more than 95,000 clones; about 96% occur once, and the top ten carry about 1.7%. Study outcomes and limitations: The tendency of first-cohort TCR clusters to co-occur in the 110 or so validation repertoires emerged from a later analysis. Across donors, most TCRs were seen rarely, yet some public ones were widespread.

In regard to this clone: Its antigen is still unknown.

The sequence was collected from a man aged 18 to 29 in good health and CMV-seronegative. The sequencing sample was made of PBMCs. The chain carries TRBV27 and TRBJ1-1, with D perhaps TRBD1 (6 bases). CDR3 sequence reads: CASSYRAPTGMNTEAFF. The DNA of the CDR3 is TGTGCCAGCAGTTATCGTGCCCCTACAGGGATGAACACTGAAGCTTTCTTT.